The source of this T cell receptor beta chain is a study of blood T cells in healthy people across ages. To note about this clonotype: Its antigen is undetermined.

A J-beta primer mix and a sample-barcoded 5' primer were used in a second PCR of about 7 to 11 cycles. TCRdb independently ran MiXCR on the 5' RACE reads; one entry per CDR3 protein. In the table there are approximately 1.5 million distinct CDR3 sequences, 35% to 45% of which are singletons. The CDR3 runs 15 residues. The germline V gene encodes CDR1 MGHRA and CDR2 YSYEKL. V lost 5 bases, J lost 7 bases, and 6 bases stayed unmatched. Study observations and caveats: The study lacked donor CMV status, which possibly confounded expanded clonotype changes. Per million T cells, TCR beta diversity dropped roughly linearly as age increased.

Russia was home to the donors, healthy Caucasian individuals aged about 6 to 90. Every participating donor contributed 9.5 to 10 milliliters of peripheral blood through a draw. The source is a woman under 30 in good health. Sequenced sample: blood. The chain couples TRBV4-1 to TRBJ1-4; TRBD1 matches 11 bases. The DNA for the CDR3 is TGCGCCAGCAGCGTCCCCGGGACAGGGGGTGAAAAACTGTTTTTT. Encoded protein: CASSVPGTGGEKLFF.